One sample yielded the 32 T cell receptor beta chains listed below, sequenced in a study of T cells in Graves' hyperthyroidism and ophthalmopathy (dated by TCRdb to the late 2010s). Preparation of the library involved multiplex PCR. Instrument used: Illumina HiSeq 2000. TCR beta CDR3 regions were amplified from RNA transcripts. The TCR CDR3 was subjected to a first round of RT-PCR using the HTBI primer set and the Qiagen OneStep RT-PCR kit. TCRdb ran its own pipeline on the public reads, namely fastp trimming at Q25 and MiXCR clone calling, and kept in-frame beta chains. Every distinct CDR3 protein forms one entry, paired with its most common genes and DNA. The sample has about 360,000 distinct CDR3 sequences on record, 20% to 25% of them singletons. The biggest ten clones account for around four fifths of the sample. Sequenced material: blood. All receptors derive from a man aged 45 to 65 with Graves' hyperthyroidism.

This clonotype was counted a few times. The chain carries TRBV5-1 and TRBJ2-2; the match to TRBD2 covers 10 bases. CDR1 is SGHRS, CDR2 YFSETQ, per germline. The CDR3 contains 16 residues. The J segment lost 3 bases and the V segment lost 2 bases, leaving 4 bases of the junction unmatched. The CDR3 is CASSFSGRLYTGELFF. The CDR3, as DNA: TGCGCCAGCAGCTTTAGCGGGAGGTTGTACACCGGGGAGCTGTTTTTT.

The V gene is TRBV6-1, the J gene TRBJ2-2, with 9 positions matching TRBD2. The trim removed 6 bases at V and 1 base at J, leaving 3 bases unmatched. The CDR3 length is 15 residues. Germline V gene data show CDR1 as MNHNS and CDR2 as SASEGT. CDR3 residues: CASRALAGNTGELFF. CDR3 coding DNA: TGTGCCAGCAGAGCACTAGCGGGGAACACCGGGGAGCTGTTTTTT.

At least ten counts were recorded for this clonotype. V and J are TRBV7-2 and TRBJ2-1, with D perhaps TRBD2 (6 bases). The germline gives CDR1 SGHTA, CDR2 FQGNSA. CDR3 size: 14 residues. Deletions cut 1 base from V and 8 bases from J, with 12 bases between. The CDR3 here is CASSLVRAGDEQFF. CDR3 sequence (DNA): TGTGCCAGCAGCTTAGTCCGAGCGGGCGATGAGCAGTTCTTC.

The V gene is TRBV28, the J gene TRBJ1-4; no clear D gene. CDR1 is MDHEN and CDR2 is SYDVKM in the germline V gene. V shed 8 bases and J shed 6 bases, with 7 bases lying between them. The CDR3 is 11 residues long. CDR3 sequence (DNA): TGTGCCAGCGCACTGGATGAAAAACTGTTTTTT. It translates to CASALDEKLFF.

The chain carries TRBV30 and TRBJ1-3; 8 positions agree with TRBD1. Germline-derived CDR1 and CDR2 are GTSNPN and SVGIG (reference sequence). CDR3 size: 15 residues. Germline trimming cut 0 bases from V and 4 bases from J; bases unmatched to any gene: 5. This chain's CDR3 is CAWSVPRTGGNTIYF. DNA for the CDR3: TGTGCCTGGAGTGTACCTCGGACAGGGGGAAACACCATATATTTT.

This clonotype has a handful of counts. V gene TRBV11-2 combines with J gene TRBJ2-1, with TRBD2 matching 8 bases. The CDR3 spans 16 residues. From germline, CDR1 is SGHAT and CDR2 FQNNGV. Trimming cost V 4 bases and J 0 bases; bases outside gene matches: 5. CDR3 residues: CASSSRLANSYNEQFF. Written as DNA, the CDR3 is TGTGCCAGCAGCTCCCGACTAGCGAACTCCTACAATGAGCAGTTCTTC.

The V and J genes are TRBV28 and TRBJ2-5; a possible D gene is TRBD2 (5 bases). Germline CDR1 MDHEN, CDR2 SYDVKM. Between the trimmed V and J ends, which lost 10 bases and 4 bases, there was a span of 22 bases. This CDR3 has 15 amino acids. The DNA of the CDR3 is TGTGCCACCAGAAAGACCACGACTACCCTAGAGACCCAGTACTTC. Translating it yields CATRKTTTTLETQYF.

This chain uses TRBV7-9 with TRBJ1-4, with 11 bases identical to TRBD1. This CDR3 contains 17 residues. After removal of 5 bases from V and 0 bases from J, the junction contained 5 bases not matched to a gene. CDR1 and CDR2 (germline): SEHNR, FQNEAQ (reference sequence). CDR3 nucleotide sequence: TGTGCCAGCAGCGAAGGACAGGGGGCAGCAACTAATGAAAAACTGTTTTTT. Its protein product is CASSEGQGAATNEKLFF. Using reference TRBV7-9 and TRBJ1-4 for the parts outside the CDR3, the full variable domain is DTGVSQNPRHKITKRGQNVTFRCDPISEHNRLYWYRQTLGQGPEFLTYFQNEAQLEKSRLLSDRFSAERPKGSFSTLEIQRTEQGDSAMYLCASSEGQGAATNEKLFFGSGTQLSVL.

As concerns this clonotype: A junction boundary mismatches the germline segment, possibly from a read error. V is TRBV6-5 and J is TRBJ2-5; D perhaps matches TRBD2 (5 bases). The CDR3 has 13 residues. CDR1 MNHEY and CDR2 SVGAGI come from the germline V gene. The CDR3 nucleotides read TGTGCCAGCAGTGACTCCCCGGGGGAGACCCAGTACTTC. As protein: CASSDSPGETQYF.

The CDR3 here is CASSQGLAGVVREQFF. The CDR3 DNA is TGTGCCAGCAGTCAGGGACTAGCGGGAGTCGTTCGCGAGCAGTTCTTC. The chain uses TRBV7-2 and TRBJ2-1; TRBD2 agrees at 14 bases. The CDR3 runs to 16 residues. V trimming: 6 bases; J trimming: 10 bases; junction bases outside the gene matches: 11. The germline V gene has CDR1 SGHTA and CDR2 FQGNSA.

This clonotype was observed a few times. V gene TRBV15 combines with J gene TRBJ2-3; D is undetermined. This CDR3 contains 15 residues. The germline V and J ends were trimmed by 0 bases and 5 bases, with 12 bases remaining between them. In germline, CDR1 is LNHNV, CDR2 YYDKDF (reference sequence). The CDR3 region has the DNA TGTGCCACCAGCAGAGATGGCCCTCGAGGAGATACGCAGTATTTT. Encoded protein: CATSRDGPRGDTQYF.

This clonotype was found many times. V usage is TRBV2 and J usage is TRBJ2-5, with 7 bases aligning to TRBD2. Per the germline V gene, CDR1 is SNHLY and CDR2 is FYNNEI. The trim removed 5 bases at V and 5 bases at J, leaving 14 bases unmatched. The CDR3 is 16 amino acids. This CDR3 is CASSSGTIGVVETQYF. CDR3 sequence (DNA): TGTGCCAGCAGTTCCGGGACTATCGGGGTGGTGGAGACCCAGTACTTC.

This clonotype occurred a few times. V gene TRBV30 combines with J gene TRBJ2-7, with D perhaps given as TRBD1 or TRBD2 (5 bases each). Germline CDR1 reads GTSNPN; CDR2 reads SVGIG (reference sequence). V lost 0 bases to trimming and J lost 8 bases, with 8 bases between them. The CDR3 covers 11 residues. The CDR3 nucleotides are TGTGCCTGGAGTGTAGGGGAGAAGCAGTACTTC. Its translation is CAWSVGEKQYF.

The chain recombines TRBV2 with TRBJ2-7, with D possibly TRBD2 on 7 matching bases. CDR1 and CDR2 (germline): SNHLY, FYNNEI. This CDR3 has 14 residues. Trimming took off 7 bases at V and 6 bases at J, with 19 bases between the two ends. The CDR3 sequence is CASMGGLVEGEQYF. CDR3 bases: TGTGCCAGCATGGGGGGGCTAGTTGAGGGCGAGCAGTACTTC.

There are many counts of this clonotype. The J gene is TRBJ2-7, the V gene TRBV27; TRBD2 matches at 10 bases. Trimming at V came to 5 bases and at J to 1 base, leaving 8 bases not matched to a gene. The CDR3 has 16 amino acids. Germline lookup yields CDR1 MNHEY and CDR2 SMNVEV (reference sequence). The CDR3 sequence: CASSRFLAGDSYEQYF. CDR3 nucleotide sequence: TGTGCCAGCAGTCGCTTTCTAGCGGGAGATTCCTACGAGCAGTACTTC.

In this sample, this clonotype turned up a few times. This chain joins TRBV29-1 and TRBJ2-3, with 7 bases that match TRBD2. With V trimmed by 4 bases and J by 6 bases, 13 bases remained unmatched. Germline CDR1 is SQVTM and CDR2 is ANQGSEA. There are 15 residues in the CDR3. The CDR3, as DNA: TGCAGCGTTGCCCTTCTAGCGGACCGGGGGGATACGCAGTATTTT. This encodes CSVALLADRGDTQYF.

This clonotype was seen repeatedly, ten times or more. This chain uses TRBV2 with TRBJ2-3; D gene unclear. The CDR3 runs 14 residues. V shed 2 bases and J shed 2 bases, with 8 bases lying between them. Germline V gives CDR1 SNHLY, CDR2 FYNNEI. CDR3 in DNA: TGTGCCAGCAGTGAACTCGTTTCCACAGATACGCAGTATTTT. Its translation is CASSELVSTDTQYF.

The chain combines TRBV7-2 with TRBJ2-2; TRBD2 might be the D (6 bases). CDR3 length equals 13 residues. Per germline, CDR1 SGHTA and CDR2 FQGNSA. V was shortened by 8 bases and J by 2 bases, with 9 bases between the two germline ends. Here the CDR3 DNA reads TGTGCCAGCGGGACTCTAAACACCGGGGAGCTGTTTTTT. It specifies CASGTLNTGELFF. Using reference TRBV7-2 and TRBJ2-2 for the parts outside the CDR3, the full variable domain is GAGVSQSPSNKVTEKGKDVELRCDPISGHTALYWYRQSLGQGLEFLIYFQGNSAPDKSGLPSDRFSAERTGGSVSTLTIQRTQQEDSAVYLCASGTLNTGELFFGEGSRLTVL.

In this sample, this clonotype turned up a few times. This sequence joins TRBV20-1 and TRBJ1-4; a possible D gene is TRBD1 (6 bases). The CDR3 runs 14 residues. Looked up from germline, CDR1 is DFQATT and CDR2 is SNEGSKA (reference sequence). Trimming removed 5 bases at V and 7 bases at J, with 17 bases between. In DNA, the CDR3 is TGCAGTGCTCAGCAGGGGTTTGGGAGTGAAAAACTGTTTTTT. Protein: CSAQQGFGSEKLFF.

This sequence joins TRBV30 and TRBJ1-6; tentative D call: TRBD1 (5 bases). The CDR3 runs 13 residues. Germline lookup yields CDR1 GTSNPN and CDR2 SVGIG (reference sequence). V dropped 4 bases and J dropped 7 bases, with 11 bases sitting between them. The CDR3, as DNA: TGTGCCTGGACGGCCCAGGGAAATTCACCCCTCCACTTT. Translating gives CAWTAQGNSPLHF.

This clonotype turned up a few times. The chain carries TRBV9 and TRBJ2-5; 8 bases agree with TRBD2. The junction had 7 bases not matched to a gene; V was cut back by 4 bases and J by 5 bases. CDR3 length: 14 amino acids. Germline loops: CDR1 SGDLS, CDR2 YYNGEE. In DNA, the CDR3 is TGTGCCAGCAGCACAAGCGGGAGCTGGGAGACCCAGTACTTC. Translation: CASSTSGSWETQYF.

This sequence joins TRBV19 and TRBJ2-7; 7 positions agree with TRBD2. Germline V lookup: CDR1 LNHDA, CDR2 SQIVND (reference sequence). The CDR3 consists of 15 residues. Trimming cost V 5 bases and J 2 bases; bases outside gene matches: 9. CDR3: CASSFRLAVTYEQYF. The CDR3 nucleotides are TGTGCCAGTAGTTTCCGACTAGCCGTCACCTACGAGCAGTACTTC.

This clonotype has just a few counts. The V call is TRBV20-1, the J call TRBJ2-2; 13 bases match TRBD2. V was pared by 3 bases and J by 2 bases, with 0 bases of the junction left unmatched. The CDR3 spans 15 residues. Germline V lookup: CDR1 DFQATT, CDR2 SNEGSKA (reference sequence). CDR3: CSARGLAGNTGELFF. Here the CDR3 DNA reads TGCAGTGCTAGGGGACTAGCGGGAAACACCGGGGAGCTGTTTTTT.

The chain links TRBV7-2 to TRBJ2-1; perhaps TRBD2 as D (6 bases). V was pared by 8 bases and J by 10 bases, with 21 bases between. The CDR3 is 14 residues long. Germline V CDR1 and CDR2: SGHTA, FQGNSA. For the CDR3, the DNA is TGTGCCAGCTCCGTAGCGGTCTCCTACAGCGAGCAGTTCTTC. It codes for CASSVAVSYSEQFF.

In regard to this clonotype: Just one base apart from a much larger clone, this may be a read error. V gene TRBV7-9 combines with J gene TRBJ2-3; possibly TRBD2 for D (6 bases). Germline CDR1 reads SEHNR; CDR2 reads FQNEAQ (reference sequence). The CDR3 runs to 12 residues. The CDR3 DNA follows: TGTGCCAGCAGCCACGGGGGAGATATGCAGTATTTT. Translating it yields CASSHGGDMQYF.

Many counts were recorded for this clonotype. This rearrangement joins TRBV28 to TRBJ2-6, with D unclear. This CDR3 has 15 amino acids. Between the trimmed V and J ends, which lost 5 bases and 0 bases, there was a span of 8 bases. CDR1 MDHEN and CDR2 SYDVKM come from the germline V gene. CDR3 nucleotides: TGTGCCAGCAGTCCCGGGCACTCTGGGGCCAACGTCCTGACTTTC. It codes for CASSPGHSGANVLTF.

V and J are TRBV7-2 and TRBJ1-3; a weak D match, TRBD1 (6 bases). The germline V gene encodes CDR1 SGHTA and CDR2 FQGNSA. V dropped 7 bases and J dropped 0 bases, with 16 bases sitting between them. This CDR3 has 16 residues. CDR3 sequence: CASTEEQGFSGNTIYF. For the CDR3, the DNA is TGTGCCAGCACGGAAGAACAGGGCTTCTCTGGAAACACCATATATTTT.

V is TRBV5-6 and J is TRBJ2-7; tentatively, D is TRBD1 (5 bases). This CDR3 has 14 amino acids. V lost 1 base, J lost 7 bases, and 15 bases lay in between. Germline V CDR1 and CDR2: SGHDT, YYEEEE. CDR3 nucleotides: TGTGCCAGCAGCTTGTGGCCAGTTCCAGGGGAGCAGTACTTC. Protein product: CASSLWPVPGEQYF.

This clonotype occurred many times. The V and J genes are TRBV2 and TRBJ2-5, with D hard to call. The CDR3 sequence is 13 residues long. Trimming removed 6 bases from V and 5 bases from J, with 13 bases in between. Germline V lookup: CDR1 SNHLY, CDR2 FYNNEI. CDR3 residues: CASRVPSAETQYF. The CDR3 nucleotides read TGTGCCAGCAGGGTTCCCTCAGCGGAGACCCAGTACTTC.

The genes are TRBV20-1 and TRBJ2-2; 10 nucleotides match TRBD2. This CDR3 is 15 amino acids long. The germline gives CDR1 DFQATT, CDR2 SNEGSKA (reference sequence). J was trimmed by 6 bases and V by 1 base; bases with no gene match: 5. CDR3 nucleotides: TGCAGTGCTAGAGGGCTAGCGGGAGCCGCCGGGGAGCTGTTTTTT. Encoded protein: CSARGLAGAAGELFF.

CDR3 coding DNA: TGTGCCAGCAGCCTGTCGATACAGACTAGCGGACGATACGAGCAGTACTTC. It translates to CASSLSIQTSGRYEQYF. The chain combines TRBV7-3 with TRBJ2-7, with TRBD2 matching 9 bases. The CDR3 is 17 residues long. Germline V gives CDR1 SGHTA, CDR2 FQGTGA. V shed 5 bases and J 4 bases; nucleotides not matched to a gene: 15.

The rearrangement links TRBV6-5 to TRBJ1-1; possible D gene TRBD1, 5 bases. The CDR3 runs 13 residues. V lost 2 bases and J 3 bases, leaving 7 bases between the germline ends. Germline CDR1 MNHEY, CDR2 SVGAGI. In DNA form, the CDR3 reads TGTGCCAGCAGTTACCTAGGGGACACTGAAGCTTTCTTT. Protein: CASSYLGDTEAFF.